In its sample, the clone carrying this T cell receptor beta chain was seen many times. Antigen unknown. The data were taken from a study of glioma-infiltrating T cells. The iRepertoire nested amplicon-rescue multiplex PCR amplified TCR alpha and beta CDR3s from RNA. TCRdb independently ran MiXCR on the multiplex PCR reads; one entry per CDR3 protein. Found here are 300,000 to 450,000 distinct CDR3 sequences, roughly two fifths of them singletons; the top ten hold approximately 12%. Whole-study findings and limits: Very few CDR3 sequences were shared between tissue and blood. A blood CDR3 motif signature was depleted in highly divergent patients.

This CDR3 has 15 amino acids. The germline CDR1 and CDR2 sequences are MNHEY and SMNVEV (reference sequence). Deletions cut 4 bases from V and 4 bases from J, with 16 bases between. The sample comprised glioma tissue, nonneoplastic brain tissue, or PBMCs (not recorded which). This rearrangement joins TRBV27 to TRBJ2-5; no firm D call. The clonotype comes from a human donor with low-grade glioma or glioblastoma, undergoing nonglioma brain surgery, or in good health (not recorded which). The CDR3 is CASSSHTADRETQYF. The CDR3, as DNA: TGTGCCAGCAGTTCCCACACCGCTGATAGAGAGACCCAGTACTTC.